This T cell receptor beta chain was found in a study of OX40 agonist ivuxolimab in advanced cancers. Data came from immunoSEQ multiplex PCR; TCRdb stores just in-frame clones and leaves some out. Among around 64,000 clones listed, 75% to 90% were seen once. V was pared by 3 bases and J by 6 bases, with 8 bases between. The germline V gene encodes CDR1 GTSNPN and CDR2 SVGIG (reference sequence). This CDR3 region has 11 residues. The sequence was obtained from an adult with an advanced solid tumor such as melanoma, head and neck, liver or kidney cancer. The sequences come from CD4+ or CD8+ T cells sorted from blood, collected in a trial of the OX40 agonist ivuxolimab. This chain joins TRBV30 and TRBJ1-1; the D is unclear. As DNA, the CDR3 is TGTGCCTGGAGCTCGCGGGCTGAAGCTTTCTTT. It yields the protein CAWSSRAEAFF.